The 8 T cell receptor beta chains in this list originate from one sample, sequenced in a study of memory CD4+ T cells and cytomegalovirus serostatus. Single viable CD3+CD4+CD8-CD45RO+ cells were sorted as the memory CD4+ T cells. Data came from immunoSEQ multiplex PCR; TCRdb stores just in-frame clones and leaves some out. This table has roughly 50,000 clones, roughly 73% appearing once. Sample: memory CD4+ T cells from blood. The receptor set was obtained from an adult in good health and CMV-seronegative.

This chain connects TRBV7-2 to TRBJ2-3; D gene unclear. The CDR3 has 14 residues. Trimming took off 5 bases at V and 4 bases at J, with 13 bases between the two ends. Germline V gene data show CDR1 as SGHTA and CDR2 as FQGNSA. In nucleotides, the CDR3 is TGTGCCAGCAGCCCCACGACCACAGCAGATACGCAGTATTTT. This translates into CASSPTTTADTQYF.

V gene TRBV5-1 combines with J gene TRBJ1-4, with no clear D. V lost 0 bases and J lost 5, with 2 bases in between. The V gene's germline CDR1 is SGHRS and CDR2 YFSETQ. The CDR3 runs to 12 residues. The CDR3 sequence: CASSLGNEKLFF. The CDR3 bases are TGCGCCAGCAGCTTGGGAAATGAAAAACTGTTTTTT.

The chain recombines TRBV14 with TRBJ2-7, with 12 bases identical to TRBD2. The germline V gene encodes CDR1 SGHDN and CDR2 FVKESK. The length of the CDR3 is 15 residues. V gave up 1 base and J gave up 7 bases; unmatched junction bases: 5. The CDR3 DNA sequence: TGTGCCAGCAGCCAAGGACTAGCGGGAGCTGAAGAGCAGTACTTC. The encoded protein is CASSQGLAGAEEQYF. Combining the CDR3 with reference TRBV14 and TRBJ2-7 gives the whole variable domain EAGVTQFPSHSVIEKGQTVTLRCDPISGHDNLYWYRRVMGKEIKFLLHFVKESKQDESGMPNNRFLAERTGGTYSTLKVQPAELEDSGVYFCASSQGLAGAEEQYFGPGTRLTVT.

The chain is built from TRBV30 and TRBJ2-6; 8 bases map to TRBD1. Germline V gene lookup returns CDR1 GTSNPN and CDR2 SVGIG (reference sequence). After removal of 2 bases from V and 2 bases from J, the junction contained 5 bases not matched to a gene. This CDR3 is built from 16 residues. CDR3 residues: CAWSRRTGPGANVLTF. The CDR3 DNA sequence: TGTGCCTGGAGTCGTCGGACAGGGCCTGGGGCCAACGTCCTGACTTTC.

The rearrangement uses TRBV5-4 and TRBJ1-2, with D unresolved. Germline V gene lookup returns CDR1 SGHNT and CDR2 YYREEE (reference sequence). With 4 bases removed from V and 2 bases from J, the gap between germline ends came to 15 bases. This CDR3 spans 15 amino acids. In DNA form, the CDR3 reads TGTGCCAGCAGCGGTGCCCAGCGTTCCAACTATGGCTACACCTTC. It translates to CASSGAQRSNYGYTF.

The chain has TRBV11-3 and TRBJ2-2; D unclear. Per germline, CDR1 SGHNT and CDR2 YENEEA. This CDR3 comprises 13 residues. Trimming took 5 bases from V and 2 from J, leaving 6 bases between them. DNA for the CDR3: TGTGCCAGCAGCCCCAAAAACACCGGGGAGCTGTTTTTT. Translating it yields CASSPKNTGELFF.

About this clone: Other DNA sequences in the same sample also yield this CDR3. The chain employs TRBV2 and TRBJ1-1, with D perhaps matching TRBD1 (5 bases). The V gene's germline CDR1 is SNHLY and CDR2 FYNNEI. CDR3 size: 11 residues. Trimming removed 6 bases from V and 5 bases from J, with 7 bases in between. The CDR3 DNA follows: TGTGCCAGCAGCCCAGGGACTGAAGCTTTCTTT. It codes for CASSPGTEAFF.

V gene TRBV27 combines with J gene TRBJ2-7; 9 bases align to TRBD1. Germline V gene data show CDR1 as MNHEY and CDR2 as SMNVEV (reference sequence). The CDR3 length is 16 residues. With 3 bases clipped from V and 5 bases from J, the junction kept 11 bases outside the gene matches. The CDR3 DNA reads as TGTGCCAGCAGTTTGTTGGGGGGACAGGGCTGGAACGAGCAGTACTTC. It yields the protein CASSLLGGQGWNEQYF.